This T cell receptor beta chain was recorded in a study of T-cell reconstitution after alpha-beta-depleted transplantation in children. From germline, CDR1 is SEHNR and CDR2 FQNEAQ (reference sequence). Trimming took off 5 bases at V and 5 bases at J, with 10 bases between the two ends. The CDR3 extends over 12 amino acids. Study-wide results and limits: For some patients, TCRbeta diversity was high at day 60 because of recipient T cells and thymic progenitors that survived. Several hundred expanded graft clones reportedly gave rise to the alpha-beta T cells present about two months after transplant. Once a year had passed after transplant, T-cell counts and diversity came mostly from newly produced T cells.

This sample's TCRbeta library carried unique molecular identifier barcodes. TCRdb analysed the PCR reads with MiXCR anew, one entry per CDR3 protein. This table has about 260,000 distinct CDR3 sequences, roughly 7.7% appearing once. This clonotype was observed a few times. Its antigen is not identified. The sequencing here drew on PBMCs, mostly from graft donor cells, taken 180 days after TCRalphabeta/CD19-depleted stem cell transplant. The chain recombines TRBV7-9 with TRBJ2-7; D not resolved. The receptor was derived from a male patient aged 10 to 17 who had a stem cell transplant for acute lymphoblastic leukemia, so the T cells may come from the graft donor. The CDR3 sequence is CASSPLADEQYF. The CDR3, as DNA: TGTGCCAGCAGCCCCCTTGCAGACGAGCAGTACTTC. Looking up the rest from reference TRBV7-9 and TRBJ2-7 gives the full variable domain: DTGVSQNPRHKITKRGQNVTFRCDPISEHNRLYWYRQTLGQGPEFLTYFQNEAQLEKSRLLSDRFSAERPKGSFSTLEIQRTEQGDSAMYLCASSPLADEQYFGPGTRLTVT.